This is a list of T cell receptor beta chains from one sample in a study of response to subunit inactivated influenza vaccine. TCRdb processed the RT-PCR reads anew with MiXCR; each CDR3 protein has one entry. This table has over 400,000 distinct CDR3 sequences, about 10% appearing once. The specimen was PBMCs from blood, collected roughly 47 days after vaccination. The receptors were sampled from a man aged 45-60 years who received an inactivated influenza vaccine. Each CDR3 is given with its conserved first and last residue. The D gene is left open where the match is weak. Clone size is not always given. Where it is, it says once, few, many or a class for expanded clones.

CDR3: CATSRDFTYEQYF
DNA: TGTGCCACCAGCAGAGATTTTACCTACGAGCAGTACTTC
D: -
V: TRBV15
J: TRBJ2-7
size: many

CDR3: CSAEEETQYF
DNA: TGCAGTGCGGAAGAAGAGACCCAGTACTTC
D: -
V: TRBV20-1
J: TRBJ2-5
size: many

CDR3: CASSLDLRDTQYF
DNA: TGTGCCAGCAGCTTAGATCTCAGGGATACGCAGTATTTT
D: -
V: TRBV11-2
J: TRBJ2-3
size: few

CDR3: CSAQTGYGYTF
DNA: TGCAGTGCCCAGACGGGCTATGGCTACACCTTC
D: -
V: TRBV20-1
J: TRBJ1-2
size: few

CDR3: CASSQDATGGAPYGYTF
DNA: TGTGCCAGCAGCCAAGATGCGACAGGGGGTGCTCCCTATGGCTACACCTTC
D: TRBD1
V: TRBV4-2
J: TRBJ1-2
size: -

CDR3: CASSMTSSDDEQFF
DNA: TGTGCCAGCAGTATGACTAGTTCGGACGATGAGCAGTTCTTC
D: -
V: TRBV6-2/TRBV6-3
J: TRBJ2-1
size: few

CDR3: CASSLGRMDNEQFF
DNA: TGCGCCAGCAGCTTGGGTAGGATGGACAATGAGCAGTTCTTC
D: -
V: TRBV5-1
J: TRBJ2-1
size: -

CDR3: CASSYGGGLNEQYF
DNA: TGTGCCAGCAGTTACGGCGGGGGACTCAACGAGCAGTACTTC
D: TRBD2
V: TRBV6-2/TRBV6-3
J: TRBJ2-7
size: few

CDR3: CSAKFGTGFSDTQYF
DNA: TGCAGTGCAAAATTCGGGACAGGGTTTTCGGATACGCAGTATTTT
D: TRBD1
V: TRBV20-1
J: TRBJ2-3
size: -

CDR3: CASSGMTGPYEQYF
DNA: TGTGCCAGCAGCGGGATGACAGGCCCCTACGAGCAGTACTTC
D: -
V: TRBV7-2
J: TRBJ2-7
size: -

CDR3: CASSWGLAGLGSEQYF
DNA: TGTGCCAGCAGTTGGGGACTAGCGGGGCTGGGAAGCGAGCAGTACTTC
D: TRBD2
V: TRBV12-3/TRBV12-4
J: TRBJ2-7
size: many

CDR3: CASSTPGNVETQYF
DNA: TGTGCCAGCAGTACCCCCGGGAACGTGGAGACCCAGTACTTC
D: -
V: TRBV12-3/TRBV12-4
J: TRBJ2-5
size: many

CDR3: CASSLVAGVDGELFF
DNA: TGCGCCAGCAGCTTGGTTGCAGGGGTAGACGGGGAGCTGTTTTTT
D: -
V: TRBV5-1
J: TRBJ2-2
size: -

CDR3: CASSLGGGDYEQYF
DNA: TGCGCCAGCAGCTTGGGTGGCGGGGACTACGAGCAGTACTTC
D: -
V: TRBV5-1
J: TRBJ2-7
size: -

CDR3: CASSPASGPANTGELFF
DNA: TGCGCCAGCAGCCCGGCGAGCGGGCCGGCGAACACCGGGGAGCTGTTTTTT
D: -
V: TRBV10-2
J: TRBJ2-2
size: many

CDR3: CASSFIGLRTEAFF
DNA: TGTGCCAGCAGTTTTATTGGGTTAAGGACTGAAGCTTTCTTT
D: -
V: TRBV27
J: TRBJ1-1
size: few

CDR3: CSVKVLHTEAFF
DNA: TGCAGCGTAAAGGTCTTACACACTGAAGCTTTCTTT
D: -
V: TRBV29-1
J: TRBJ1-1
size: many

CDR3: CASSQMTSGSDEQFF
DNA: TGTGCCAGCAGCCAGATGACTAGCGGGAGCGATGAGCAGTTCTTC
D: TRBD2
V: TRBV14
J: TRBJ2-1
size: -

CDR3: CASSPGGPGGEQFF
DNA: TGTGCCAGCAGCCCGGGGGGCCCCGGTGGTGAGCAGTTCTTC
D: -
V: TRBV12-3/TRBV12-4
J: TRBJ2-1
size: few

CDR3: CASSLRGRGRAGEFYNEQFF
DNA: TGTGCCAGCAGCTTAAGGGGCAGGGGACGAGCGGGGGAGTTCTACAATGAGCAGTTCTTC
D: TRBD2
V: TRBV11-2
J: TRBJ2-1
size: few

CDR3: CASSIWDRYNEQFF
DNA: TGTGCCAGCAGTATATGGGACAGGTACAATGAGCAGTTCTTC
D: TRBD1
V: TRBV6-1
J: TRBJ2-1
size: few

CDR3: CASSLVLAGVEQYF
DNA: TGTGCCAGCAGCTTGGTACTAGCGGGGGTTGAGCAGTACTTC
D: TRBD2
V: TRBV5-6
J: TRBJ2-7
size: few

CDR3: CASSLGQASYEQYF
DNA: TGCGCCAGCAGCTTGGGACAGGCCTCCTACGAGCAGTACTTC
D: -
V: TRBV5-1
J: TRBJ2-7
size: many